One and the same sample provided the 32 T cell receptor beta chains below, sequenced in a study of T cell changes during pregnancy in multiple sclerosis. Some clones are missing from TCRdb's copy, which holds only in-frame ones; the method was immunoSEQ multiplex PCR. The table lists about 35,000 clones, 85% to 95% of them singletons. The sample here was CD4+ T cells from peripheral blood mononuclear cells, taken in the second trimester of pregnancy. The receptors here all came from a female donor with multiple sclerosis, enrolled in a pregnancy study.

The chain recombines TRBV10-3 with TRBJ2-2, with TRBD2 matching 10 bases. The germline gives CDR1 ENHRY, CDR2 SYGVKD. With 2 bases clipped from V and 3 bases from J, the junction kept 3 bases outside the gene matches. This CDR3 is built from 16 residues. The CDR3 is CAISERLAGDTGELFF. The CDR3 DNA follows: TGTGCCATCAGTGAGAGGCTAGCGGGAGACACCGGGGAGCTGTTTTTT.

J is TRBJ2-7 and V is TRBV10-3; TRBD1 matches 10 bases. This CDR3 spans 14 amino acids. Germline trimming cut 2 bases from V and 6 bases from J; bases unmatched to any gene: 4. Germline V gene sequence: CDR1 ENHRY, CDR2 SYGVKD. CDR3 bases: TGTGCCATCAGTGAGGGACAGGGGGACGGCGAGCAGTACTTC. This translates into CAISEGQGDGEQYF.

This clone was detected only once. The V call is TRBV11-3, the J call TRBJ2-3; 8 bases map to TRBD1. The CDR3 is made up of 15 amino acids. The trim removed 4 bases at V and 3 bases at J, leaving 6 bases unmatched. Germline loops: CDR1 SGHNT, CDR2 YENEEA. The CDR3 DNA follows: TGTGCCAGCAGCTACCTCGGACAGGGAACAGATACGCAGTATTTT. It encodes CASSYLGQGTDTQYF.

This chain uses TRBV10-3 with TRBJ1-4; D not certain. V lost 3 bases, J lost 0 bases, and 8 bases lay in between. CDR1 is ENHRY and CDR2 is SYGVKD in the germline V gene. The CDR3 contains 15 residues. The CDR3 reads CAISDSTSTNEKLFF. DNA of the CDR3: TGTGCCATCAGTGATTCGACATCAACTAATGAAAAACTGTTTTTT.

The chain joins TRBV6-5 to TRBJ2-4, with D tentatively TRBD2 (6 bases). Germline assignment: CDR1 MNHEY and CDR2 SVGAGI. Trimming removed 1 base at V and 3 bases at J, with 10 bases between. This CDR3 has 15 amino acids. The CDR3 bases are TGTGCCAGCAGTTACTTCGTGGGGGGCAAAAACATTCAGTACTTC. Its protein product is CASSYFVGGKNIQYF.

A single count supports this clone. The rearrangement uses TRBV19 and TRBJ1-2, with TRBD1 matching 12 bases. CDR3 length: 14 residues. J gave up 8 bases and V 3 bases, and 4 bases lay outside the gene matches. CDR1 and CDR2 (germline): LNHDA, SQIVND (reference sequence). CDR3 sequence: CASSIVGTGGGYTF. The CDR3 DNA is TGTGCCAGTAGTATTGTGGGGACAGGGGGCGGCTACACCTTC. The entire variable domain, with the rest obtained from reference TRBV19 and TRBJ1-2, is as follows: DGGITQSPKYLFRKEGQNVTLSCEQNLNHDAMYWYRQDPGQGLRLIYYSQIVNDFQKGDIAEGYSVSREKKESFPLTVTSAQKNPTAFYLCASSIVGTGGGYTFGSGTRLTVV.

V gene TRBV12-5 combines with J gene TRBJ1-1, with D hard to call. Trimming shortened V by 1 base and J by 0 bases, and 6 bases separated the two germline ends. Germline V CDR1 and CDR2: LGHNT, FRNRAP. The CDR3 consists of 14 residues. DNA of the CDR3: TGTGCTAGTGGTTTGGGCCAGGTGAACACTGAAGCTTTCTTT. Translating it yields CASGLGQVNTEAFF.

The chain recombines TRBV30 with TRBJ1-3, with D perhaps matching TRBD1 (5 bases). The length of the CDR3 is 15 residues. The germline gives CDR1 GTSNPN, CDR2 SVGIG (reference sequence). Deletions cut 3 bases from V and 6 bases from J, with 18 bases between. CDR3 nucleotides: TGTGCCTGGAGCAGATTTACAGGCTATGAAAACACCATATATTTT. Translating gives CAWSRFTGYENTIYF.

The CDR3 coding sequence is TGCGCCAGCAGTCCGGGACTAGCGGTTAGCACAGATACGCAGTATTTT. Its protein is CASSPGLAVSTDTQYF. The chain recombines TRBV10-1 with TRBJ2-3; 11 bases agree with TRBD2. The CDR3 runs 16 residues. Germline V gene sequence: CDR1 WNHNN, CDR2 SYGVQD (reference sequence). With 5 bases clipped from V and 0 bases from J, the junction kept 4 bases outside the gene matches.

The chain combines TRBV7-9 with TRBJ1-2, with D possibly matching TRBD1 (5 bases). This CDR3 contains 14 residues. Trimming took 5 bases from V and 8 from J, leaving 18 bases between them. Germline loops: CDR1 SEHNR, CDR2 FQNEAQ (reference sequence). CDR3: CASSPQLGGGGYTF. The CDR3 nucleotides read TGTGCCAGCAGCCCCCAATTGGGGGGAGGCGGCTACACCTTC.

This sequence joins TRBV7-2 and TRBJ2-3; 9 nucleotides line up with TRBD1. With 3 bases clipped from V and 0 bases from J, the junction kept 7 bases outside the gene matches. Germline loops: CDR1 SGHTA, CDR2 FQGNSA. The CDR3 length is 17 residues. For the CDR3, the DNA is TGTGCCAGCAGCTTTCAGGGTGGGACAGGGAGCACAGATACGCAGTATTTT. Translation gives CASSFQGGTGSTDTQYF.

The V call is TRBV7-9, the J call TRBJ2-7; 9 bases agree with TRBD2. V trimming: 4 bases; J trimming: 6 bases; junction bases outside the gene matches: 10. Germline V gene data show CDR1 as SEHNR and CDR2 as FQNEAQ (reference sequence). This CDR3 contains 15 residues. The CDR3 DNA reads as TGTGCCAGCAGCTCAATTAGCGGGAGTAAGGGCGAGCAGTACTTC. Amino acids: CASSSISGSKGEQYF.

The chain joins TRBV25-1 to TRBJ2-6, with no clear D. This CDR3 is 13 amino acids long. The V and J ends lost 7 bases and 0 bases respectively, with 4 bases between them. The V gene's germline CDR1 is MGHDK and CDR2 SYGVNS. The CDR3 nucleotides read TGTGCCAGCACCCGCTCTGGGGCCAACGTCCTGACTTTC. Translated, it gives CASTRSGANVLTF.

This clone was seen only a few times. The chain carries TRBV7-9 and TRBJ2-1; 10 positions agree with TRBD2. Germline trimming cut 2 bases from V and 9 bases from J; bases unmatched to any gene: 4. This CDR3 has 14 amino acids. The germline V gene encodes CDR1 SEHNR and CDR2 FQNEAQ (reference sequence). For the CDR3, the DNA is TGTGCCAGCAGCTTAAGCGGGGGGGCGGTTGAGCAGTTCTTC. Residues: CASSLSGGAVEQFF.

V is TRBV5-6 and J is TRBJ2-3; D may be TRBD2 (6 bases). Germline assignment: CDR1 SGHDT and CDR2 YYEEEE. Trimming left V 4 bases short and J 1 base short, with 16 bases between. CDR3 length equals 16 residues. The DNA for the CDR3 is TGTGCCAGCAGCGCGGCGGGGACGCGGGGCACAGATACGCAGTATTTT. Protein: CASSAAGTRGTDTQYF.

This sequence joins TRBV6-4 and TRBJ2-1, with TRBD2 identical over 7 bases. The CDR3 has 14 amino acids. J lost 9 bases, V lost 5 bases, and 10 bases had no gene match. Looked up from germline, CDR1 is MRHNA and CDR2 is SNTAGT. In DNA, the CDR3 is TGTGCCAGCAGTCACAGCGGGACGGCGGGTGAGCAGTTCTTC. Translation gives CASSHSGTAGEQFF.

The chain recombines TRBV30 with TRBJ1-5; TRBD1 is a possible D gene (5 bases). V was clipped by 3 bases and J by 4 bases, with 13 bases between them. Germline loops: CDR1 GTSNPN, CDR2 SVGIG (reference sequence). The CDR3 consists of 14 residues. The CDR3 DNA is TGTGCCTGGAGCCGGGGGGATCGGAATCAGCCCCAGCATTTT. Translating gives CAWSRGDRNQPQHF.

The chain has TRBV18 and TRBJ1-1, with D possibly matching TRBD1 (6 bases). This CDR3 region has 16 residues. Germline V gene data show CDR1 as KGHSH and CDR2 as LQKENI. V lost 2 bases to trimming and J lost 5 bases, with 18 bases between them. DNA of the CDR3: TGTGCCAGCTCACCATTGCGGGGGGCGAGGGATACTGAAGCTTTCTTT. Translating gives CASSPLRGARDTEAFF.

The chain joins TRBV19 to TRBJ2-1; unclear D gene. The germline V gene encodes CDR1 LNHDA and CDR2 SQIVND (reference sequence). The ends were cut back, 5 bases at V and 6 bases at J, with 8 bases in the middle. This CDR3 comprises 12 residues. The CDR3 sequence: CASSLTGNEQFF. Written as DNA, the CDR3 is TGTGCCAGTAGTTTAACCGGCAATGAGCAGTTCTTC.

The rearrangement links TRBV18 to TRBJ2-7; 12 nucleotides align to TRBD2. The CDR3 runs 15 residues. The germline V gene has CDR1 KGHSH and CDR2 LQKENI. The V gene end was trimmed by 6 bases and the J gene end by 1 base; junction bases not matched to a gene: 4. CDR3 sequence (DNA): TGTGCCAGCTCCACGACTAGCGGGAGTTCCTACGAGCAGTACTTC. The encoded protein is CASSTTSGSSYEQYF.

J is TRBJ1-1 and V is TRBV30; D is possibly TRBD1 (5 bases). Per the germline V gene, CDR1 is GTSNPN and CDR2 is SVGIG (reference sequence). This CDR3 is built from 15 residues. Trimming took 5 bases from V and 1 from J, leaving 17 bases between them. The CDR3 nucleotides are TGTGCCTGGGTCGGCGAGCGGGGGGAGAACACTGAAGCTTTCTTT. Protein product: CAWVGERGENTEAFF.

This clone was observed once. The chain is built from TRBV18 and TRBJ1-4, with TRBD1 as a possible D gene (6 bases). V gave up 2 bases and J gave up 5 bases, with 12 bases separating them. The CDR3 has 15 residues. Germline V gene lookup returns CDR1 KGHSH and CDR2 LQKENI. The CDR3 sequence: CASSPIQGRNEKLFF. The CDR3 nucleotides are TGTGCCAGCTCACCAATCCAGGGGAGAAATGAAAAACTGTTTTTT.

The rearrangement links TRBV9 to TRBJ2-7; a possible D gene is TRBD2 (6 bases). The germline V gene encodes CDR1 SGDLS and CDR2 YYNGEE. CDR3 size: 18 residues. Trimming pared 3 bases from V and 1 base from J, leaving 23 bases between. CDR3 in amino acids: CASSEAPSRREASYEQYF. The CDR3 DNA sequence: TGTGCCAGCAGCGAGGCCCCCTCGCGGAGGGAGGCGTCCTACGAGCAGTACTTC.

The chain carries TRBV6-5 and TRBJ1-1, with a possible D match to TRBD1 (5 bases). CDR3 length: 12 residues. Per germline, CDR1 MNHEY and CDR2 SVGAGI. V was trimmed by 4 bases and J by 7 bases, leaving 10 bases between them. CDR3 protein: CASSSSQVEAFF. The CDR3 nucleotides are TGTGCCAGCAGTTCGTCACAGGTTGAAGCTTTCTTT.

V gene TRBV6-1 combines with J gene TRBJ1-1, with D unresolved. Trimming left V 8 bases short and J 5 bases short, with 21 bases between. Germline values: CDR1 MNHNS, CDR2 SASEGT. The CDR3 has 15 amino acids. CDR3 sequence: CASLPFEGPRTEAFF. DNA for the CDR3: TGTGCCAGCCTCCCCTTCGAGGGCCCCAGGACTGAAGCTTTCTTT.

V and J are TRBV7-9 and TRBJ2-3, with D tentatively TRBD1 (6 bases). The CDR3 loop spans 16 amino acids. V lost 5 bases to trimming and J lost 2 bases, with 17 bases between them. Germline V lookup: CDR1 SEHNR, CDR2 FQNEAQ (reference sequence). CDR3 loop: CASSPPGARDTDTQYF. CDR3 DNA: TGTGCCAGCAGCCCACCAGGGGCCCGAGACACAGATACGCAGTATTTT.

This clone was recorded a few times. The chain couples TRBV6-6 to TRBJ1-1, with D perhaps TRBD1 (6 bases). Per the germline V gene, CDR1 is MNHNY and CDR2 is SVGAGI (reference sequence). The CDR3 sequence is 13 residues long. V lost 6 bases and J 5 bases, leaving 13 bases between the germline ends. DNA for the CDR3: TGTGCCAGCAGCCCTCAGGGGCATACTGAAGCTTTCTTT. Amino acids: CASSPQGHTEAFF.

The chain is built from TRBV7-9 and TRBJ1-2; D not resolved. V was pared by 1 base and J by 1 base, with 10 bases between. Germline V CDR1 and CDR2: SEHNR, FQNEAQ (reference sequence). This CDR3 has 15 amino acids. The CDR3 region has the DNA TGTGCCAGCAGCTTAGGGGCAGCTGGTAACTATGGCTACACCTTC. This encodes CASSLGAAGNYGYTF.

The chain links TRBV19 to TRBJ1-2; D is perhaps TRBD1 (6 bases). Trimming took off 6 bases at V and 1 base at J, with 12 bases between the two ends. Germline V lookup: CDR1 LNHDA, CDR2 SQIVND (reference sequence). The CDR3 extends over 14 amino acids. This CDR3 is CASRGTSYNYGYTF. The CDR3 region has the DNA TGTGCCAGTAGAGGGACATCTTATAACTATGGCTACACCTTC.

This chain joins TRBV5-4 and TRBJ2-7, with 9 bases matching TRBD2. The J segment lost 2 bases and the V segment lost 0 bases, leaving 6 bases of the junction unmatched. The germline V gene encodes CDR1 SGHNT and CDR2 YYREEE (reference sequence). The CDR3 has 16 residues. The CDR3 loop reads CASSLGAGGTAYEQYF. The CDR3 DNA reads as TGTGCCAGCAGCTTGGGGGCGGGAGGGACCGCCTACGAGCAGTACTTC. Together with reference TRBV5-4 and TRBJ2-7, the CDR3 gives the full variable domain: ETGVTQSPTHLIKTRGQQVTLRCSSQSGHNTVSWYQQALGQGPQFIFQYYREEENGRGNFPPRFSGLQFPNYSSELNVNALELDDSALYLCASSLGAGGTAYEQYFGPGTRLTVT.

The chain couples TRBV29-1 to TRBJ2-2, with 11 bases that match TRBD1. CDR1 is SQVTM, CDR2 ANQGSEA, per germline. V shed 6 bases, J shed 6 bases, and the junction held 0 bases outside the gene matches. The CDR3 totals 12 residues. As DNA, the CDR3 is TGCAGCGTGGACAGGGGGCCCGGGGAGCTGTTTTTT. Protein: CSVDRGPGELFF.

The chain joins TRBV9 to TRBJ2-5; 9 nucleotides align to TRBD2. Germline assignment: CDR1 SGDLS and CDR2 YYNGEE. The CDR3 covers 15 residues. The V and J ends lost 3 bases and 2 bases, in that order; junction bases with no gene match: 5. This CDR3 reads CASSASSGDQETQYF. CDR3 DNA sequence: TGTGCCAGCAGCGCATCTAGCGGGGATCAAGAGACCCAGTACTTC.